The next 17 T cell receptor beta chains were all read from a single sample in a study of blood T cell repertoires in COVID-19. Assay used: immunoSEQ multiplex PCR; TCRdb lists only in-frame clones, some missing. The sample carries around 160,000 clones, around four fifths recorded once. Sequencing was done on a sample of peripheral blood. The source is a woman at least 80 years old with acute or convalescent COVID-19.

This clone was observed a few times. The chain joins TRBV7-2 to TRBJ1-3; D remains ambiguous. The CDR3 consists of 15 residues. The V gene's germline CDR1 is SGHTA and CDR2 FQGNSA. Trimming shortened V by 5 bases and J by 4 bases, and 15 bases separated the two germline ends. The chain's CDR3 is CASSETRSGGNTIYF. The CDR3 region has the DNA TGTGCCAGCAGCGAGACCCGTTCGGGAGGAAACACCATATATTTT.

The chain couples TRBV14 to TRBJ2-5; 8 positions match TRBD1. Germline-derived CDR1 and CDR2 are SGHDN and FVKESK. The CDR3 spans 16 residues. V was pared by 0 bases and J by 5 bases, with 8 bases of the junction left unmatched. CDR3 sequence: CASSQDDRGGRETQYF. The CDR3 DNA follows: TGTGCCAGCAGCCAAGACGACAGGGGAGGTAGGGAGACCCAGTACTTC.

This clone was found once. The chain employs TRBV5-1 and TRBJ1-1, with D unclear. Germline V gene lookup returns CDR1 SGHRS and CDR2 YFSETQ. The CDR3 runs 14 residues. V was trimmed by 0 bases and J by 4 bases, leaving 10 bases between them. The CDR3 reads CASSLGGSSTEAFF. CDR3 bases: TGCGCCAGCAGCTTGGGAGGGTCTAGCACTGAAGCTTTCTTT.

This chain uses TRBV5-1 with TRBJ2-1, with TRBD2 as a possible D gene (6 bases). This CDR3 contains 16 residues. The V and J ends lost 0 bases and 1 base respectively, with 11 bases between them. CDR1 and CDR2 (germline): SGHRS, YFSETQ. The CDR3 reads CASSLDGGRSYNEQFF. DNA of the CDR3: TGCGCCAGCAGCTTGGATGGAGGGCGGTCCTACAATGAGCAGTTCTTC.

The chain joins TRBV6-5 to TRBJ2-2, with D possibly being TRBD1 (8 bases). Trimming stripped 11 bases from V and 6 bases from J, with 22 bases between. This CDR3 comprises 15 residues. Germline CDR1 reads MNHEY; CDR2 reads SVGAGI. As DNA, the CDR3 is TGTGCCGGATCAAACAGGGGGGGAGCCTCCGGGGAGCTGTTTTTT. Protein product: CAGSNRGGASGELFF.

V and J are TRBV28 and TRBJ1-6, with D maybe TRBD1 (5 bases). CDR3 length: 14 residues. V lost 6 bases, J lost 7 bases, and 13 bases lay in between. Germline values: CDR1 MDHEN, CDR2 SYDVKM. The CDR3, as DNA: TGTGCCAGCAGAGGACATTCGAGGAATTCACCCCTCCACTTT. This gives the protein CASRGHSRNSPLHF. Based on the CDR3 plus reference TRBV28 and TRBJ1-6, the full variable domain is DVKVTQSSRYLVKRTGEKVFLECVQDMDHENMFWYRQDPGLGLRLIYFSYDVKMKEKGDIPEGYSVSREKKERFSLILESASTNQTSMYLCASRGHSRNSPLHFGNGTRLTVT.

The J gene is TRBJ1-4, the V gene TRBV7-9, with 10 bases that match TRBD1. The CDR3 is 15 residues long. CDR1 is SEHNR, CDR2 FQNEAQ, per germline (reference sequence). With 3 bases clipped from V and 5 bases from J, the junction kept 3 bases outside the gene matches. CDR3 loop: CASSFSGQGNEKLFF. The DNA for the CDR3 is TGTGCCAGCAGCTTCTCGGGACAGGGGAATGAAAAACTGTTTTTT.

The chain links TRBV2 to TRBJ2-7; tentatively, D is TRBD1 (6 bases). The CDR3 extends over 14 amino acids. Germline CDR1 SNHLY, CDR2 FYNNEI. Trimming removed 2 bases at V and 4 bases at J, with 12 bases between. The CDR3 region has the DNA TGTGCCAGCAGTGAACTTGTGGGGGCTTACGAGCAGTACTTC. This sequence encodes CASSELVGAYEQYF.

The rearrangement links TRBV3-1 (or the pseudogene TRBV3-2) to TRBJ2-7, with 9 bases aligning to TRBD1. V trimming: 5 bases; J trimming: 3 bases; junction bases outside the gene matches: 11. The CDR3 extends over 16 amino acids. The germline gives CDR1 LGHDT, CDR2 YNNKEL (reference sequence). This CDR3 reads CASSTRAQGAYYEQYF. The CDR3 region has the DNA TGTGCCAGCAGCACCCGGGCACAGGGGGCTTACTACGAGCAGTACTTC.

This rearrangement joins TRBV30 to TRBJ2-7; 8 bases are a match to TRBD1. V was pared by 1 base and J by 4 bases, with 3 bases of the junction left unmatched. The CDR3 is 13 amino acids. From germline, CDR1 is GTSNPN and CDR2 SVGIG (reference sequence). The DNA of the CDR3 is TGTGCCTGGAGTGCCACAGGGGGATACGAGCAGTACTTC. Translating gives CAWSATGGYEQYF.

The chain is built from TRBV28 and TRBJ1-3, with TRBD1 identical over 10 bases. This CDR3 contains 15 residues. Germline loops: CDR1 MDHEN, CDR2 SYDVKM. V gave up 6 bases and J gave up 7 bases; unmatched junction bases: 9. The CDR3 here is CASRGDRGRGNTIYF. The CDR3 DNA reads TGTGCCAGCAGGGGGGACAGGGGAAGGGGGAACACCATATATTTT.

The chain uses TRBV3-1 (or the pseudogene TRBV3-2) and TRBJ2-7, with 8 nucleotides matching TRBD1. V lost 4 bases and J lost 0; bases outside the gene matches: 8. CDR3 size: 16 residues. From germline, CDR1 is LGHDT and CDR2 YNNKEL (reference sequence). CDR3 DNA sequence: TGTGCCAGCAGCCGATCTGGACAGGGTGGCTCCTACGAGCAGTACTTC. It encodes CASSRSGQGGSYEQYF.

V usage is TRBV3-1 (or the pseudogene TRBV3-2) and J usage is TRBJ2-3; 8 bases fit TRBD2. CDR3 length: 14 residues. The V gene end was trimmed by 1 base and the J gene end by 7 bases; junction bases not matched to a gene: 4. The germline V gene has CDR1 LGHDT and CDR2 YNNKEL (reference sequence). CDR3 sequence: CASSQAGGGYTQYF. The CDR3 nucleotides read TGTGCCAGCAGCCAAGCGGGAGGGGGGTATACGCAGTATTTT.

The genes are TRBV6-5 and TRBJ2-7; D is perhaps TRBD1 (5 bases). Germline-derived CDR1 and CDR2 are MNHEY and SVGAGI. V was trimmed by 7 bases and J by 0 bases, leaving 16 bases between them. The CDR3 loop spans 15 amino acids. CDR3 residues: CASKPTGLSSYEQYF. CDR3 nucleotides: TGTGCCAGCAAACCTACAGGATTGAGCTCCTACGAGCAGTACTTC.

This clone was observed a few times. This chain connects TRBV4-1 to TRBJ1-6; 9 positions agree with TRBD1. The CDR3 totals 19 residues. The germline CDR1 and CDR2 sequences are MGHRA and YSYEKL. V lost 4 bases, J lost 3 bases, and 13 bases stayed unmatched. CDR3 sequence: CASSPKYPDRGLYNSPLHF. CDR3 DNA: TGCGCCAGCAGCCCCAAATACCCGGACAGGGGACTCTATAATTCACCCCTCCACTTT.

This clone has only one observation. The chain combines TRBV5-1 with TRBJ2-2; maybe TRBD2 (6 bases). Trimming removed 0 bases from V and 8 bases from J, with 8 bases in between. Germline CDR1 SGHRS, CDR2 YFSETQ. There are 13 residues in the CDR3. The CDR3 DNA is TGCGCCAGCAGCTTGGGGCGGGAAGGGGAGCTGTTTTTT. Protein product: CASSLGREGELFF.

The V call is TRBV6-2 or TRBV6-3, the J call TRBJ1-1; D is possibly TRBD1 (5 bases). The V end was cut by 4 bases, the J end by 0 bases, with 15 bases between. This CDR3 spans 16 amino acids. CDR1 MNHEY and CDR2 SVGEGT come from the germline V gene. The CDR3 here is CASSSNDRIMNTEAFF. The DNA for the CDR3 is TGTGCCAGCAGTTCGAACGACAGAATCATGAACACTGAAGCTTTCTTT.